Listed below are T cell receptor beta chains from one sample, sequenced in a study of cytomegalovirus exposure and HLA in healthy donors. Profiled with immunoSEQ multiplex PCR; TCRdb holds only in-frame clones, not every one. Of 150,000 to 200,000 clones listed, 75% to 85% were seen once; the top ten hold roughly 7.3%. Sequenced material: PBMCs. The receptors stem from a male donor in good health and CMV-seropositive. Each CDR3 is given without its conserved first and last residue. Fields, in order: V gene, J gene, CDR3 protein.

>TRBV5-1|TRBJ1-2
ASSLAMTGVYGYT
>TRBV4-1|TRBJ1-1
ASSGQGQGTEAF
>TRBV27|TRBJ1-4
ASRGAGRSNEKLF
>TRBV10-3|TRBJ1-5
AISAGTGAQPQH
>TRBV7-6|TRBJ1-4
ASSLVSGEKLF
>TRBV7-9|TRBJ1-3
ASSSGLRHTIY
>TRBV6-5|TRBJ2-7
ASSPDRGKFYEQY
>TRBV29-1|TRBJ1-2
SVGRERGYGYT
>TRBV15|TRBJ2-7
ATSRVRGREQY
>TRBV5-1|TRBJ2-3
ASSSKVTSGGYTDTQY
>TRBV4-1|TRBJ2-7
ASSQGDRDYEQY
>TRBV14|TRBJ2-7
ASSVGAPQY
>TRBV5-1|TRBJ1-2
ASSPQSGRTGRVGGYT
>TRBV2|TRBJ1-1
ASSWSPLLREAF
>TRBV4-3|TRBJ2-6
ASSQSSGANVLT
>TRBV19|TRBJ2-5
AGSINRAETQY
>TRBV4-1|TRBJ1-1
ASSQEYRGSEAF
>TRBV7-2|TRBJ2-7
ASSLSGAYEQY
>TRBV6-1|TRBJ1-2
ASSEAGYDGYT
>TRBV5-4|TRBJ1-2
ASSLVADYGYT
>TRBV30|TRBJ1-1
AWNNPGTGETEAF
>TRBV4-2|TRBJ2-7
ASSQETGTGGYEQY
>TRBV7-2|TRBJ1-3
ASSYLPGQISGNTIY
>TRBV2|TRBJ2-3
ASSPGLLSTDTQY
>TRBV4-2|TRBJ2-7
ASSQDIRGTGVPYEQY
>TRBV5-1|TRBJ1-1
ASSRQGTNTEAF
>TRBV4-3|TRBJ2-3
ASSPGNTDTQY
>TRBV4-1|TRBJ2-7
ASSQDRTVSYEQY
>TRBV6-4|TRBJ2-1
ASSPGTSGGANEQF
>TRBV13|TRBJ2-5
ASSSAGPQETQY
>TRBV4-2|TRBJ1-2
ASSQDPSREVNGYT
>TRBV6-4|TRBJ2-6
ASSDGGNSGANVLT
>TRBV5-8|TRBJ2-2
ASSQDSFTGELF
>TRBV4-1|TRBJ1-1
ASSPTEARPNTEAF
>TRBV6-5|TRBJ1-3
ASSYLQGAGNTIY
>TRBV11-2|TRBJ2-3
ASSAQGGSTDTQY
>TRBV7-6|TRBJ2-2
ASSLDHFATNTGELF
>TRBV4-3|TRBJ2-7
ASSQDETGEVEQY
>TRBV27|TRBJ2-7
ASSPNSSDRGQNEQY
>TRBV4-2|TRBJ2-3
ASSLSYNTDTQY
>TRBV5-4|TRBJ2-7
ASSLAAAYEQY
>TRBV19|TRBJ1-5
ASSIDRGLRPQH
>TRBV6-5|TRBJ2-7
ASSYKGAGYYEQY
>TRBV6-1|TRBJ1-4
ASSESSRSPGGEKLF
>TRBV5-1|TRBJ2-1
ASSLAGGNEQF
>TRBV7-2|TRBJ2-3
ASSYYMSTDTQY
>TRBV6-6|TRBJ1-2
ASSYVPGDVAYGYT
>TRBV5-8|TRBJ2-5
ASSPAGLAGGRETQY
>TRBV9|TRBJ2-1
ASSVEGTKDDEQF
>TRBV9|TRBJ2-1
ASSLGTSRGEQF
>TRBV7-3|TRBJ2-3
ASSSMRGPTDTQY
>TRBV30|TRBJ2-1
AWSELRGEEQF
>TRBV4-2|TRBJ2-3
ASSRLLATDTQY